Below, one TCR beta chain is given with its context. Its antigen is not known. At one of its ends the junction is not consistent with the germline gene, which may arise from a read error. The authors ran a second PCR of about 6 to 12 cycles using a sample-barcoded 5' primer and a J-beta primer mix. A tag from a template-switch adaptor with 12 random nucleotides marked each cDNA molecule. TCRdb fed the 5' RACE reads into MiXCR, producing one record per CDR3 protein. The sample has about 1.4 million distinct CDR3 sequences; 59% are singletons. The data originate from a study of blood T cells in healthy people across ages. This CDR3 has 14 residues. Looked up from germline, CDR1 is SGHTA and CDR2 is FQGNSA. Study outcomes and limitations: In long-lived donors, naive CD4+ cell counts and diversity exceeded those of aged donors.

The chain employs TRBV7-2 and TRBJ2-3, with D perhaps assigned TRBD1 or TRBD2 (5 bases each). The origin of this receptor is a man younger than 35 in good health. Sequencing was performed on blood. Here the CDR3 DNA reads TGTGCCGGCAGCCCTGAGGGGAGCACAGATACGCAGTATTTT. Translating it yields CAGSPEGSTDTQYF.